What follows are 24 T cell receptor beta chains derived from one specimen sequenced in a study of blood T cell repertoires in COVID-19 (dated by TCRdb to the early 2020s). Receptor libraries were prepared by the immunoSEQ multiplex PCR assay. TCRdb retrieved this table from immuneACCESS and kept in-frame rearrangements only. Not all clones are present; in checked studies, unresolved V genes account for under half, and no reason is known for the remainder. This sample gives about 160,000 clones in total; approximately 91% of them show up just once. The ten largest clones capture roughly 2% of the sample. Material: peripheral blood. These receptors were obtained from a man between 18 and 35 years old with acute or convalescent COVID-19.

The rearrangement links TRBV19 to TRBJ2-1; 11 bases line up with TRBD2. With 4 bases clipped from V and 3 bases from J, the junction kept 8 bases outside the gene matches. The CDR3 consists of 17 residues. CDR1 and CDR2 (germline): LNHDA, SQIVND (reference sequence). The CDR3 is CASSTYLAGGNYNEQFF. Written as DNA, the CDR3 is TGTGCCAGTAGTACATACTTAGCGGGAGGGAACTACAATGAGCAGTTCTTC.

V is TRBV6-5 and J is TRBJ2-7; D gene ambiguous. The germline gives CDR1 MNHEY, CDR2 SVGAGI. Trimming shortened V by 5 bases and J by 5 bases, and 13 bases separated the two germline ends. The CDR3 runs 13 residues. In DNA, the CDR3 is TGTGCCAGCAGTCCCCCCGGTGTTGACGAGCAGTACTTC. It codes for CASSPPGVDEQYF.

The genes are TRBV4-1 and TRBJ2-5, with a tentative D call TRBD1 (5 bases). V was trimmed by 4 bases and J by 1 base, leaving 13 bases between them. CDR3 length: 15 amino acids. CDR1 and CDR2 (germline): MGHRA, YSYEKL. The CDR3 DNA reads TGCGCCAGCAGCCTCCCTACAGGCAGCCAAGAGACCCAGTACTTC. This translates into CASSLPTGSQETQYF.

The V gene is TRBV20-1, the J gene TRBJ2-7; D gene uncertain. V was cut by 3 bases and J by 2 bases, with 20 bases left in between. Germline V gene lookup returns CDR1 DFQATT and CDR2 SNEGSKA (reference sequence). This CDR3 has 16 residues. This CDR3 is CSASGSPSRVPYEQYF. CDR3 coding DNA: TGCAGTGCTAGTGGTTCACCCTCTCGGGTACCCTACGAGCAGTACTTC.

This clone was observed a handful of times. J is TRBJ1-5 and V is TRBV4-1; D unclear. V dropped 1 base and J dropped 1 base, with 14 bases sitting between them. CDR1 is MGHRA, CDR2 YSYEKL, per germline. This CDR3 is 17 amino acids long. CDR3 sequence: CASSQVRGIGSNQPQHF. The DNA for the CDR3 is TGCGCCAGCAGCCAAGTCCGGGGAATCGGAAGCAATCAGCCCCAGCATTTT.

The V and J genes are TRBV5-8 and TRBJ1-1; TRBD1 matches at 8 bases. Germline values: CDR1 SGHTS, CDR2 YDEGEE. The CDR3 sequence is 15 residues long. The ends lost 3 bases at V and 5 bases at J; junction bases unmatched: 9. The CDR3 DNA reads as TGTGCCAGCAGCTGGACAGGGAGCCAGGGGACTGAAGCTTTCTTT. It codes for CASSWTGSQGTEAFF.

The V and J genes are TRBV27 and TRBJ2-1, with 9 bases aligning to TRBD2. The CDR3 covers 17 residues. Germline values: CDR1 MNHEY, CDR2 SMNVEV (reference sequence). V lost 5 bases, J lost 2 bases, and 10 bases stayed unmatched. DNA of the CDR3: TGTGCCAGCAGTCCACATAGCGGGAGTAGGACCTACAATGAGCAGTTCTTC. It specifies CASSPHSGSRTYNEQFF.

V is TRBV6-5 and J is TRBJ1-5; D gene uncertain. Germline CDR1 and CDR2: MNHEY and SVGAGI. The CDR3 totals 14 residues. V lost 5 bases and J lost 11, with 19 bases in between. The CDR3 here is CASSPNNDLAAQHF. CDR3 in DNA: TGTGCCAGCAGTCCTAATAACGACCTGGCGGCCCAGCATTTT.

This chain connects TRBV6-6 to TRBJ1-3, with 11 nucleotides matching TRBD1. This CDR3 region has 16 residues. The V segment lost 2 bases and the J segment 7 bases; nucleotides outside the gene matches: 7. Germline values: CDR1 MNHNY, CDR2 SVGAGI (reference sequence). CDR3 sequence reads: CASSYGDRGSRNTIYF. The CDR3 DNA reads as TGTGCCAGCAGTTACGGGGACAGGGGGTCTCGTAACACCATATATTTT.

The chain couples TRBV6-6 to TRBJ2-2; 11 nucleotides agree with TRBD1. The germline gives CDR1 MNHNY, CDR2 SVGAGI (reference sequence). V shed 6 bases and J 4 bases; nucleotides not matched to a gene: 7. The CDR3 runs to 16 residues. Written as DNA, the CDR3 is TGTGCCAGCAGACGGACAGGGGGCGCATCCACCGGGGAGCTGTTTTTT. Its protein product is CASRRTGGASTGELFF.

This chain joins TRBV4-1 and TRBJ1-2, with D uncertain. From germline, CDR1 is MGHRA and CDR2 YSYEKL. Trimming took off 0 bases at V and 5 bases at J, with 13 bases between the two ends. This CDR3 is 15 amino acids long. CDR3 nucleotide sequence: TGCGCCAGCAGCCAAGATCAAGGGCCGGGGTATGGCTACACCTTC. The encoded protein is CASSQDQGPGYGYTF.

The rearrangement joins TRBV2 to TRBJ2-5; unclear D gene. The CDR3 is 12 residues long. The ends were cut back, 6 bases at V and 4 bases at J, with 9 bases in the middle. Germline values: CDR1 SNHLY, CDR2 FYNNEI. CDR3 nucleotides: TGTGCCAGCAGGAACGCGCTAGAGACCCAGTACTTC. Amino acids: CASRNALETQYF. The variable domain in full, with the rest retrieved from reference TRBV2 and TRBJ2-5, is EPEVTQTPSHQVTQMGQEVILRCVPISNHLYFYWYRQILGQKVEFLVSFYNNEISEKSEIFDDQFSVERPDGSNFTLKIRSTKLEDSAMYFCASRNALETQYFGPGTRLLVL.

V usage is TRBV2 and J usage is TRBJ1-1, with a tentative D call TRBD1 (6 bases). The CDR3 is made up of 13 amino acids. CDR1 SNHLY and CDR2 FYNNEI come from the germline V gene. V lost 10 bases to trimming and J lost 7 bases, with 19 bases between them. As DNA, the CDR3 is TGTGCCACCTCCACCGACAGGAACTTTGAAGCTTTCTTT. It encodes CATSTDRNFEAFF.

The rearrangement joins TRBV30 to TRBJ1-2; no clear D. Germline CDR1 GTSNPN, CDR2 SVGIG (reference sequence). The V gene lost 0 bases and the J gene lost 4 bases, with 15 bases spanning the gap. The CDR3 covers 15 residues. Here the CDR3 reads CAWSVPLPGIYGYTF. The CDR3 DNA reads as TGTGCCTGGAGTGTACCCCTCCCGGGGATCTATGGCTACACCTTC.

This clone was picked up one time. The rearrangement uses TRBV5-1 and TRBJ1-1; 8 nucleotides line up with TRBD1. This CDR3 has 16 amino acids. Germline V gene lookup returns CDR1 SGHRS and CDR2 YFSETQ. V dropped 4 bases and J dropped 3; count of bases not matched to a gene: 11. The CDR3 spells CASSHLPGQGDTEAFF. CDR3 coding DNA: TGCGCCAGCAGCCATCTACCCGGACAGGGCGACACTGAAGCTTTCTTT.

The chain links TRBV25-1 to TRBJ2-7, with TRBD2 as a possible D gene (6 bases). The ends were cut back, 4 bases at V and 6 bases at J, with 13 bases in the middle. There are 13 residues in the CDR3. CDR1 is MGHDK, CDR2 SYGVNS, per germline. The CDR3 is CASSGGTLREQYF. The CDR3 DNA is TGTGCCAGCAGTGGCGGGACTCTTCGCGAGCAGTACTTC.

CDR3 loop: CASSLRGSDEQYF. The CDR3 DNA is TGTGCCAGCAGCCTCAGGGGGAGCGACGAGCAGTACTTC. This sequence joins TRBV3-1 (or the pseudogene TRBV3-2) and TRBJ2-7; 7 positions agree with TRBD1. The CDR3 consists of 13 residues. Germline loops: CDR1 LGHDT, CDR2 YNNKEL (reference sequence). The V segment lost 4 bases and the J segment 5 bases; nucleotides outside the gene matches: 5.

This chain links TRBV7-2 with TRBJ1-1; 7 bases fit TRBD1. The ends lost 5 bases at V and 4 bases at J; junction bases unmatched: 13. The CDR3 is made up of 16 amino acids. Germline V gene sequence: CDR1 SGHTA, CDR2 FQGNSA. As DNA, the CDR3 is TGTGCCAGCAGCCGCCGGGACAGTCTTTCGAGCACTGAAGCTTTCTTT. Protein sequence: CASSRRDSLSSTEAFF. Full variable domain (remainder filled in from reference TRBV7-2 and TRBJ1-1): GAGVSQSPSNKVTEKGKDVELRCDPISGHTALYWYRQSLGQGLEFLIYFQGNSAPDKSGLPSDRFSAERTGGSVSTLTIQRTQQEDSAVYLCASSRRDSLSSTEAFFGQGTRLTVV.

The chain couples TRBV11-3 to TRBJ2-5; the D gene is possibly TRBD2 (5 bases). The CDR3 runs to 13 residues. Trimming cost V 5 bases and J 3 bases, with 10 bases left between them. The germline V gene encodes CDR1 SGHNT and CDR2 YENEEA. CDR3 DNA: TGTGCCAGCAGCGGAGGAAGGGAAGAGACCCAGTACTTC. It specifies CASSGGREETQYF.

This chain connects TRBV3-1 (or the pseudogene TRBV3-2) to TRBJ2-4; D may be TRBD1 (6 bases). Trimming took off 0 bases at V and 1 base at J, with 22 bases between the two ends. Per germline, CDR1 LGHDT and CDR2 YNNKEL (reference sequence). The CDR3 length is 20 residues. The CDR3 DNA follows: TGTGCCAGCAGCCAAGATTTGTACAGGGCTAGTCCTATGGCCAAAAACATTCAGTACTTC. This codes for CASSQDLYRASPMAKNIQYF.

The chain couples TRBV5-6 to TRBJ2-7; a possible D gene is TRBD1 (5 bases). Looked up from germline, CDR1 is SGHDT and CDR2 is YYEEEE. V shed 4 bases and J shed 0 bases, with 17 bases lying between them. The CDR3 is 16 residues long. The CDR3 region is CASSDTTWGSSYEQYF. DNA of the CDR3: TGTGCCAGCAGCGATACAACATGGGGCAGCTCCTACGAGCAGTACTTC.

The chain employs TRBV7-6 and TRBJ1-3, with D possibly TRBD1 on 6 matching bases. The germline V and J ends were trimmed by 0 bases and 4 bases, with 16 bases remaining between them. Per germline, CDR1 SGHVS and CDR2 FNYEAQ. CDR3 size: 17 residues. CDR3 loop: CASSLAWPGVAGNTIYF. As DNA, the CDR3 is TGTGCCAGCAGCTTAGCGTGGCCAGGGGTTGCGGGAAACACCATATATTTT.

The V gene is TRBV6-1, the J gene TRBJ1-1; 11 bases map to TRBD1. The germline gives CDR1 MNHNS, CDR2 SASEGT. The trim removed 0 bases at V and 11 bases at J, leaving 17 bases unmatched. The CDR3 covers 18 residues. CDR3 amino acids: CASSEARLGTGGNSRAFF. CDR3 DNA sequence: TGTGCCAGCAGTGAAGCGCGATTGGGGACAGGGGGTAATTCTCGGGCTTTCTTT.

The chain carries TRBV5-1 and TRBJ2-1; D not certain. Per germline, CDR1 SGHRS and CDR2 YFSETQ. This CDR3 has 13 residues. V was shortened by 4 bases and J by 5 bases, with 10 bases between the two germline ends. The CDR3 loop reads CASSTNLNNEQFF. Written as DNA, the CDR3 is TGCGCCAGCAGCACAAATTTAAACAATGAGCAGTTCTTC.